The 14 T cell receptor beta chains in this list originate from one sample, sequenced in a study of blood T cells in healthy people across ages. A second PCR of about 6 to 11 cycles used a sample-barcoded 5' primer and a J-beta primer mix. TCRdb recomputed calls from the 5' RACE reads with MiXCR, one row per CDR3 protein. The sample records hundreds of thousands of distinct CDR3 sequences, 29% being singletons. The specimen was blood. Receptors were obtained from a woman of 80 years or more in good health.

The chain combines TRBV7-9 with TRBJ1-5; 9 nucleotides line up with TRBD1. Trimming removed 5 bases from V and 7 bases from J; junction bases left unmatched: 3. In germline, CDR1 is SEHNR, CDR2 FQNEAQ (reference sequence). The CDR3 is 13 residues long. The CDR3 region is CASSETGGQPQHF. The CDR3, as DNA: TGTGCCAGCAGCGAGACAGGGGGACAGCCCCAGCATTTT.

This clonotype occurred many times. The V and J genes are TRBV11-2 and TRBJ2-3; perhaps TRBD2 as D (5 bases). CDR3 length equals 17 residues. V was clipped by 0 bases and J by 1 base, with 14 bases between them. Looked up from germline, CDR1 is SGHAT and CDR2 is FQNNGV. The CDR3 nucleotides read TGTGCCAGCAGCTTAGATGACCGGGGTATCGGCACAGATACGCAGTATTTT. Translated, it gives CASSLDDRGIGTDTQYF.

The table lists this clonotype with many counts. As DNA, the CDR3 is TGTGCCAGCAGGGGACTACCCTACAATGAGCAGTTCTTC. Translation: CASRGLPYNEQFF. V is TRBV6-1 and J is TRBJ2-1; 7 positions match TRBD2. The CDR3 runs 13 residues. Germline V gene sequence: CDR1 MNHNS, CDR2 SASEGT. The V segment lost 6 bases and the J segment 2 bases; nucleotides outside the gene matches: 1.

This clonotype showed up just once. With a much larger clone just one base away, this may be a read error. The chain uses TRBV6-6 and TRBJ2-5, with 11 bases lining up with TRBD2. J was trimmed by 11 bases and V by 5 bases; bases with no gene match: 13. Germline CDR1 and CDR2: MNHNY and SVGAGI (reference sequence). CDR3 length equals 15 residues. The CDR3 DNA reads TGTGCCAGCAGTCAACCTAGCGGGGGGTACAATGAGCAGTACTTC. Translation: CASSQPSGGYNEQYF.

The sample holds many counts of this clonotype. This chain uses TRBV29-1 with TRBJ1-2; D is uncertain. This CDR3 region has 13 residues. Looked up from germline, CDR1 is SQVTM and CDR2 is ANQGSEA. Trimming took off 6 bases at V and 0 bases at J, with 11 bases between the two ends. Here the CDR3 reads CSVPQLSNYGYTF. In DNA form, the CDR3 reads TGCAGCGTGCCACAGCTGTCTAACTATGGCTACACCTTC. Variable domain in full (rest from reference TRBV29-1 and TRBJ1-2): SAVISQKPSRDICQRGTSLTIQCQVDSQVTMMFWYRQQPGQSLTLIATANQGSEATYESGFVIDKFPISRPNLTFSTLTVSNMSPEDSSIYLCSVPQLSNYGYTFGSGTRLTVV.

The sample holds a few counts of this clonotype. A single base separates this from a much larger clone, so it may be a read error. This chain joins TRBV7-2 and TRBJ1-2; TRBD1 matches at 9 bases. The CDR3 is 16 residues long. V trimming: 4 bases; J trimming: 4 bases; junction bases outside the gene matches: 10. Germline V gives CDR1 SGHTA, CDR2 FQGNSA. CDR3 amino acids: CASSSPTGGSCYGYTF. The CDR3 DNA reads as TGTGCCAGCAGCTCTCCGACAGGGGGATCGTGCTATGGCTACACCTTC. The full variable domain, rest sourced from reference TRBV7-2 and TRBJ1-2, is GAGVSQSPSNKVTEKGKDVELRCDPISGHTALYWYRQSLGQGLEFLIYFQGNSAPDKSGLPSDRFSAERTGGSVSTLTIQRTQQEDSAVYLCASSSPTGGSCYGYTFGSGTRLTVV.

The CDR3 spells CASSDEQGARYEQYF. CDR3 nucleotides: TGTGCCAGCAGTGATGAACAGGGGGCGAGGTACGAGCAGTACTTC. The chain couples TRBV27 to TRBJ2-7; 9 bases line up with TRBD1. Germline CDR1 is MNHEY and CDR2 is SMNVEV (reference sequence). V was pared by 5 bases and J by 4 bases, with 9 bases of the junction left unmatched. The CDR3 has 15 amino acids.

This clonotype was counted many times. The genes are TRBV7-6 and TRBJ2-7, with 10 bases matching TRBD1. Looked up from germline, CDR1 is SGHVS and CDR2 is FNYEAQ. The CDR3 runs 14 residues. J gave up 12 bases and V 2 bases, and 10 bases lay outside the gene matches. In nucleotides, the CDR3 is TGTGCCAGCAGCTTACCCTCCGGGACAGGGGTGCCGTACTTC. It encodes CASSLPSGTGVPYF.

The chain carries TRBV12-3 or TRBV12-4 and TRBJ2-3; TRBD2 matches 10 bases. V trimming: 5 bases; J trimming: 6 bases; junction bases outside the gene matches: 8. The CDR3 is made up of 15 amino acids. The CDR3 loop is CASSTHLAGVDTQYF. CDR3 DNA sequence: TGTGCCAGCAGTACCCACCTAGCGGGAGTCGATACGCAGTATTTT.

This clonotype was observed many times. The chain uses TRBV6-2 or TRBV6-3 and TRBJ2-7; D is perhaps TRBD1 (5 bases). The germline V gene encodes CDR1 MNHEY and CDR2 SVGEGT. The CDR3 spans 15 residues. The ends were cut back, 2 bases at V and 5 bases at J, with 16 bases in the middle. CDR3 nucleotide sequence: TGTGCCAGCAGTTACCAGGACACGGAAGGGGACGAGCAGTACTTC. This encodes CASSYQDTEGDEQYF.

The chain combines TRBV2 with TRBJ2-6; D is uncertain. The CDR3 contains 17 residues. Germline assignment: CDR1 SNHLY and CDR2 FYNNEI. The ends were cut back, 7 bases at V and 1 base at J, with 17 bases in the middle. CDR3 region: CASTSTLLRSGANVLTF. CDR3 nucleotides: TGTGCCAGCACATCAACCTTACTACGTTCTGGGGCCAACGTCCTGACTTTC.

This clonotype was seen ten or more times. The CDR3 sequence is CASSMGMAGGETQYF. The DNA of the CDR3 is TGCGCCAGCAGCATGGGTATGGCAGGGGGCGAGACCCAGTACTTC. This sequence joins TRBV5-1 and TRBJ2-5, with 8 bases fitting TRBD1. The CDR3 totals 15 residues. CDR1 and CDR2 from the germline V gene are SGHRS and YFSETQ. Trimming took 4 bases from V and 5 from J; bases not matched to a gene: 10.

The gene calls are TRBV4-1 and TRBJ1-1; D call uncertain. The V gene lost 0 bases and the J gene lost 1 base, with 15 bases spanning the gap. The CDR3 sequence is 17 residues long. The germline V gene encodes CDR1 MGHRA and CDR2 YSYEKL. The CDR3 region has the DNA TGCGCCAGCAGCCAAGATCCGGGAGTCTCCGGGAACACTGAAGCTTTCTTT. It specifies CASSQDPGVSGNTEAFF.

This clonotype was counted ten times or more. This could be a read error, since a much larger clone is one nucleotide away. The V call is TRBV7-2, the J call TRBJ2-7, with 9 bases fitting TRBD1. Per the germline V gene, CDR1 is SGHTA and CDR2 is FQGNSA. V was clipped by 5 bases and J by 5 bases; unmatched bases: 7. The CDR3 consists of 14 residues. As DNA, the CDR3 is TGTGCCAGCAGCCCGGACAGGGGAGGCCACGAGCAGTACTTC. Amino acids: CASSPDRGGHEQYF.